The 27 T cell receptor beta chains in this list originate from one sample, sequenced in a study of CD8+ T cells in alopecia areata. cDNA serving as the sequencing template came from extracted, reverse transcribed RNA. Data came from immunoSEQ multiplex PCR; TCRdb stores just in-frame clones and leaves some out. The sample contains more than 150,000 clones, 45% to 60% of which appear only once. The sequencing here drew on CD8+ T cells sorted from blood, taken at week 0. Source of these receptors: a human donor with alopecia areata.

This clone has a handful of counts. The chain employs TRBV6-1 and TRBJ1-5; D unclear. The germline gives CDR1 MNHNS, CDR2 SASEGT. CDR3 length equals 9 residues. Here the CDR3 reads CACNQPQHF. CDR3 coding DNA: TGTGCTTGCAATCAGCCCCAGCATTTT.

The chain is built from TRBV19 and TRBJ2-3; D remains ambiguous. The CDR3 has 12 amino acids. Germline loops: CDR1 LNHDA, CDR2 SQIVND (reference sequence). V was trimmed by 6 bases and J by 0 bases, leaving 4 bases between them. CDR3 DNA sequence: TGTGCCAGTAGCCAAAGCACAGATACGCAGTATTTT. This encodes CASSQSTDTQYF.

The V gene is TRBV10-3, the J gene TRBJ2-1; either TRBD1 or TRBD2 may fit D (5 bases each). The CDR3 sequence is 16 residues long. From germline, CDR1 is ENHRY and CDR2 SYGVKD. Trimming took off 2 bases at V and 0 bases at J, with 11 bases between the two ends. The CDR3 bases are TGTGCCATCAGTGAGGGGGGAAGGAGCTCCTACAATGAGCAGTTCTTC. Its translation: CAISEGGRSSYNEQFF.

The sample holds one count of this clone. The chain has TRBV18 and TRBJ1-2; the match to TRBD1 covers 10 bases. The CDR3 has 14 amino acids. The V segment lost 2 bases and the J segment 14 bases; nucleotides outside the gene matches: 11. From germline, CDR1 is KGHSH and CDR2 LQKENI. The CDR3 coding sequence is TGTGCCAGCTCACCAGGGACAGGGGAGTTCGTGTGGACCTTC. As protein: CASSPGTGEFVWTF.

The V call is TRBV5-1, the J call TRBJ1-2, with TRBD1 identical over 10 bases. CDR3 length: 15 amino acids. V shed 6 bases and J 4 bases; nucleotides not matched to a gene: 9. Germline loops: CDR1 SGHRS, CDR2 YFSETQ. As DNA, the CDR3 is TGCGCCAGCAACATGGGGACAGGGGCCGTCTATGGCTACACCTTC. As protein: CASNMGTGAVYGYTF.

Worth noting for this clone: Other DNA sequences from this sample encode an identical CDR3 as well. DNA of the CDR3: TGCAGCGTTGTGGGGGACTATGGCTACACCTTC. Protein: CSVVGDYGYTF. The chain employs TRBV29-1 and TRBJ1-2, with D tentatively TRBD1 (5 bases). Between the trimmed V and J ends, which lost 4 bases and 3 bases, there was a span of 6 bases. CDR3 length equals 11 residues. The germline gives CDR1 SQVTM, CDR2 ANQGSEA.

There are a few counts of this clone. The V gene is TRBV29-1, the J gene TRBJ2-5; D gene ambiguous. Trimming shortened V by 0 bases and J by 14 bases, and 16 bases separated the two germline ends. Germline V gives CDR1 SQVTM, CDR2 ANQGSEA. The CDR3 covers 12 residues. CDR3 sequence: CSVEEGRYLVYF. In DNA form, the CDR3 reads TGCAGCGTTGAAGAGGGCCGGTACCTCGTTTACTTC.

There are a few counts of this clone. This rearrangement joins TRBV5-1 to TRBJ1-1, with D possibly TRBD1 on 6 matching bases. The CDR3 sequence is 14 residues long. Trimming took off 1 base at V and 2 bases at J, with 9 bases between the two ends. Per the germline V gene, CDR1 is SGHRS and CDR2 is YFSETQ. The CDR3 is CASSLTGPNTEAFF. In DNA, the CDR3 is TGCGCCAGCAGCTTGACAGGGCCCAACACTGAAGCTTTCTTT.

The chain recombines TRBV4-3 with TRBJ2-6, with 7 bases identical to TRBD2. The germline gives CDR1 LGHNA, CDR2 YSLEER. V dropped 5 bases and J dropped 1; count of bases not matched to a gene: 8. The CDR3 loop spans 17 amino acids. CDR3 protein: CASSSSWGGSGANVLTF. CDR3 bases: TGCGCCAGCAGCTCCTCGTGGGGGGGATCTGGGGCCAACGTCCTGACTTTC.

This chain links TRBV5-6 with TRBJ2-7, with 10 bases fitting TRBD1. The V and J ends lost 3 bases and 2 bases, in that order; junction bases with no gene match: 2. The CDR3 has 14 residues. Per the germline V gene, CDR1 is SGHDT and CDR2 is YYEEEE. DNA for the CDR3: TGTGCCAGCAGCTGGGACAGGGGTGCCTACGAGCAGTACTTC. Translation gives CASSWDRGAYEQYF. Looking up the rest from reference TRBV5-6 and TRBJ2-7 gives the full variable domain: DAGVTQSPTHLIKTRGQQVTLRCSPKSGHDTVSWYQQALGQGPQFIFQYYEEEERQRGNFPDRFSGHQFPNYSSELNVNALLLGDSALYLCASSWDRGAYEQYFGPGTRLTVT.

CDR3 sequence: CASSLAPRDGYTF. The CDR3 nucleotides are TGTGCCAGCAGCTTAGCACCCAGGGATGGCTACACCTTC. V gene TRBV7-9 combines with J gene TRBJ1-2; weak D call: TRBD1 (5 bases). Germline values: CDR1 SEHNR, CDR2 FQNEAQ (reference sequence). The CDR3 covers 13 residues. V was clipped by 0 bases and J by 6 bases, with 8 bases between them.

This sequence joins TRBV2 and TRBJ1-2; tentative D call: TRBD1 (5 bases). The CDR3 consists of 14 residues. V lost 7 bases and J 4 bases, leaving 16 bases between the germline ends. Germline loops: CDR1 SNHLY, CDR2 FYNNEI. CDR3 sequence: CASISRGGTYGYTF. CDR3 DNA: TGTGCCAGCATCTCGCGGGGGGGTACCTATGGCTACACCTTC.

This clone occurred a few times. The chain uses TRBV29-1 and TRBJ2-7; D is unresolved. Looked up from germline, CDR1 is SQVTM and CDR2 is ANQGSEA. V was cut by 1 base and J by 3 bases, with 7 bases left in between. The CDR3 covers 12 residues. In DNA form, the CDR3 reads TGCAGCGTTGAAGGAGAAAACTACGAGCAGTACTTC. It codes for CSVEGENYEQYF.

This sequence joins TRBV13 and TRBJ2-1, with 7 nucleotides matching TRBD1. The CDR3 runs to 13 residues. The germline V gene has CDR1 PRHDT and CDR2 FYEKMQ (reference sequence). The V gene end was trimmed by 3 bases and the J gene end by 8 bases; junction bases not matched to a gene: 4. The CDR3 reads CASSFTGAHEQFF. CDR3 DNA sequence: TGTGCCAGCAGCTTTACAGGGGCACATGAGCAGTTCTTC.

Of note for this clone: Other DNA sequences within the sample encode an identical CDR3. This chain uses TRBV29-1 with TRBJ1-1; weak D call: TRBD1 (5 bases). CDR1 and CDR2 (germline): SQVTM, ANQGSEA. Trimming left V 6 bases short and J 1 base short, with 9 bases between. The CDR3 sequence is 12 residues long. In DNA form, the CDR3 reads TGCAGCGTGCGAACAGGGAACACTGAAGCTTTCTTT. Translated: CSVRTGNTEAFF. Based on the CDR3 plus reference TRBV29-1 and TRBJ1-1, the full variable domain is SAVISQKPSRDICQRGTSLTIQCQVDSQVTMMFWYRQQPGQSLTLIATANQGSEATYESGFVIDKFPISRPNLTFSTLTVSNMSPEDSSIYLCSVRTGNTEAFFGQGTRLTVV.

This clone was seen only a few times. The rearrangement joins TRBV29-1 to TRBJ2-7, with D maybe TRBD2 (5 bases). Germline assignment: CDR1 SQVTM and CDR2 ANQGSEA. The CDR3 spans 13 residues. V dropped 7 bases and J dropped 2 bases, with 15 bases sitting between them. As DNA, the CDR3 is TGCAGCGCCCGGACTCAGACTACCTACGAGCAGTACTTC. This gives the protein CSARTQTTYEQYF.

The J gene is TRBJ1-2, the V gene TRBV29-1; no firm D call. V was cut by 1 base and J by 0 bases, with 21 bases left in between. This CDR3 comprises 18 residues. Germline CDR1 SQVTM, CDR2 ANQGSEA. The CDR3 is CSVEALATPAKANYGYTF. CDR3 coding DNA: TGCAGCGTTGAAGCCCTGGCCACCCCTGCAAAAGCTAACTATGGCTACACCTTC.

The table lists this clone with a few counts. Other DNA sequences in the same sample also yield this CDR3. The V gene is TRBV4-3, the J gene TRBJ1-2; no reliable D call. CDR1 is LGHNA and CDR2 is YSLEER in the germline V gene. Trimming removed 1 base at V and 3 bases at J, with 9 bases between. The length of the CDR3 is 14 residues. The CDR3 reads CASSQGTGDYGYTF. DNA of the CDR3: TGCGCCAGCAGCCAAGGAACGGGCGACTATGGCTACACCTTC.

This clone came up a few times. The rearrangement links TRBV30 to TRBJ2-7; maybe TRBD2 (6 bases). Germline CDR1 is GTSNPN and CDR2 is SVGIG (reference sequence). There are 14 residues in the CDR3. V was shortened by 1 base and J by 0 bases, with 10 bases between the two germline ends. CDR3 protein: CAWSDSGPSYEQYF. CDR3 nucleotide sequence: TGTGCCTGGAGTGATAGCGGACCCTCCTACGAGCAGTACTTC.

This clone was counted only a few times. V is TRBV29-1 and J is TRBJ1-2, with 7 bases fitting TRBD1. Germline V gives CDR1 SQVTM, CDR2 ANQGSEA. With 4 bases clipped from V and 8 bases from J, the junction kept 4 bases outside the gene matches. The CDR3 is made up of 11 amino acids. CDR3 in amino acids: CSVGQGNGYTF. The CDR3 DNA reads as TGCAGCGTTGGACAGGGTAACGGCTACACCTTC.

The chain joins TRBV29-1 to TRBJ2-2; TRBD1 agrees at 7 bases. The germline CDR1 and CDR2 sequences are SQVTM and ANQGSEA. The CDR3 loop spans 17 amino acids. With V trimmed by 6 bases and J by 3 bases, 16 bases remained unmatched. The CDR3 region is CSVRAGGQSTDTGELFF. CDR3 sequence (DNA): TGCAGCGTGAGGGCAGGGGGACAATCTACGGACACCGGGGAGCTGTTTTTT.

The rearrangement uses TRBV13 and TRBJ2-1; TRBD2 matches 9 bases. J gave up 4 bases and V 1 base, and 8 bases lay outside the gene matches. The CDR3 runs to 17 residues. CDR1 and CDR2 from the germline V gene are PRHDT and FYEKMQ (reference sequence). This chain's CDR3 is CASSLVTVTSGYNEQFF. Written as DNA, the CDR3 is TGTGCCAGCAGCTTAGTCACTGTGACTAGCGGATACAATGAGCAGTTCTTC. The full variable domain, its missing parts supplied by reference TRBV13 and TRBJ2-1, is AAGVIQSPRHLIKEKRETATLKCYPIPRHDTVYWYQQGPGQDPQFLISFYEKMQSDKGSIPDRFSAQQFSDYHSELNMSSLELGDSALYFCASSLVTVTSGYNEQFFGPGTRLTVL.

The rearrangement uses TRBV7-2 and TRBJ1-1; D uncertain. The CDR3 is 13 amino acids. V dropped 4 bases and J dropped 6 bases, with 12 bases sitting between them. The germline V gene encodes CDR1 SGHTA and CDR2 FQGNSA. CDR3 DNA sequence: TGTGCCAGCAGCTCCAGCGGCACGGCTGAAGCTTTCTTT. Residues: CASSSSGTAEAFF.

The V gene is TRBV15, the J gene TRBJ2-6, with TRBD2 identical over 7 bases. Unmatched junction bases numbered 4, after V lost 7 bases and J lost 1 base. Germline V gives CDR1 LNHNV, CDR2 YYDKDF (reference sequence). The CDR3 spans 15 residues. The CDR3 region is CATKTGGSGANVLTF. In nucleotides, the CDR3 is TGTGCCACCAAGACGGGAGGTTCTGGGGCCAACGTCCTGACTTTC. The entire variable domain, with the rest obtained from reference TRBV15 and TRBJ2-6, is as follows: DAMVIQNPRYQVTQFGKPVTLSCSQTLNHNVMYWYQQKSSQAPKLLFHYYDKDFNNEADTPDNFQSRRPNTSFCFLDIRSPGLGDTAMYLCATKTGGSGANVLTFGAGSRLTVL.

The V gene is TRBV27, the J gene TRBJ2-7; D is undetermined. The CDR3 is made up of 14 amino acids. The V end lost 3 bases, the J end lost 4 bases, and 13 bases lay between the germline ends. Looked up from germline, CDR1 is MNHEY and CDR2 is SMNVEV (reference sequence). The CDR3 reads CASSFGNKKYEQYF. In nucleotides, the CDR3 is TGTGCCAGCAGTTTTGGGAATAAGAAATACGAGCAGTACTTC.

This clone was observed a few times. V gene TRBV30 combines with J gene TRBJ2-7; no reliable D call. Between the trimmed V and J ends, which lost 2 bases and 2 bases, there was a span of 4 bases. CDR3 length equals 11 residues. CDR1 and CDR2 (germline): GTSNPN, SVGIG (reference sequence). DNA of the CDR3: TGTGCCTGGAGTCACACCTACGAGCAGTACTTC. The encoded protein is CAWSHTYEQYF.

In DNA form, the CDR3 reads TGTGCCAGTAGTTACCTCACGGGAGCTTTCTTT. Amino acid sequence: CASSYLTGAFF. V usage is TRBV19 and J usage is TRBJ1-1; the D is unclear. The CDR3 loop spans 11 amino acids. Germline V gene lookup returns CDR1 LNHDA and CDR2 SQIVND (reference sequence). Trimming took 5 bases from V and 10 from J, leaving 11 bases between them.